The 13 T cell receptor beta chains listed next were all sequenced from one sample in a study of cytomegalovirus exposure and HLA in healthy donors. The method was immunoSEQ multiplex PCR; TCRdb's version includes in-frame clones alone and lacks a portion of them. This sample has around 300,000 clones, with about 86% found just once. The sequencing input was PBMCs. These receptors all stem from a woman between 18 and 29 years old in good health and CMV-seronegative.

CDR3: CASSKDRDSYEQYF. The CDR3, as DNA: TGTGCCAGCAGCAAAGACCGGGACTCCTACGAGCAGTACTTC. This chain connects TRBV21-1 to TRBJ2-7; TRBD2 was called by the table and not checked on the DNA. TRBV21-1 corresponds to a pseudogene. There are 14 residues in the CDR3.

This clone was found once. This chain uses TRBV5-6 with TRBJ1-3; D unresolved. This CDR3 has 14 residues. Trimming took 3 bases from V and 3 from J, leaving 10 bases between them. Per germline, CDR1 SGHDT and CDR2 YYEEEE. This CDR3 is CASSSEQLGNTIYF. The CDR3, as DNA: TGTGCCAGCAGCTCGGAGCAGCTTGGAAACACCATATATTTT.

The table lists this clone with a count of one. V and J are TRBV4-1 and TRBJ2-1; D is perhaps TRBD2 (6 bases). V lost 4 bases to trimming and J lost 9 bases, with 19 bases between them. The CDR3 consists of 15 residues. CDR1 is MGHRA, CDR2 YSYEKL, per germline. CDR3 protein: CASSRIPGQEGEQFF. The CDR3 region has the DNA TGCGCCAGCAGCCGGATCCCGGGGCAGGAGGGTGAGCAGTTCTTC.

This rearrangement joins TRBV30 to TRBJ1-5; D is undetermined. The CDR3 loop spans 13 amino acids. The germline V gene encodes CDR1 GTSNPN and CDR2 SVGIG (reference sequence). V was pared by 1 base and J by 7 bases, with 11 bases between. The CDR3 sequence: CAWSEGRGQPQHF. The DNA for the CDR3 is TGTGCCTGGAGTGAAGGGAGAGGACAGCCCCAGCATTTT.

The chain is built from TRBV4-3 and TRBJ2-2, with no clear D. The CDR3 covers 15 residues. The germline V gene has CDR1 LGHNA and CDR2 YSLEER. V lost 4 bases and J 6 bases, leaving 15 bases between the germline ends. CDR3 in DNA: TGCGCCAGCAGCCCACGGGTGACGGTCGCCGGGGAGCTGTTTTTT. This sequence encodes CASSPRVTVAGELFF.

This clone turned up a few times. The rearrangement uses TRBV11-3 and TRBJ2-7, with TRBD1 matching over 9 bases. This CDR3 comprises 13 residues. CDR1 is SGHNT and CDR2 is YENEEA in the germline V gene. V was pared by 4 bases and J by 12 bases, with 10 bases of the junction left unmatched. The CDR3 DNA reads TGTGCCAGCAGCTCAGACACCGGGACAGGGTTGTACTTC. It encodes CASSSDTGTGLYF.

V usage is TRBV7-3 and J usage is TRBJ2-3; TRBD1 agrees at 11 bases. The V gene's germline CDR1 is SGHTA and CDR2 FQGTGA. V lost 2 bases and J lost 13; bases outside the gene matches: 5. The CDR3 consists of 13 residues. Written as DNA, the CDR3 is TGTGCCAGCAGCTTAGGGACAGGGGGAGAGAAGTATTTT. It specifies CASSLGTGGEKYF.

V and J are TRBV28 and TRBJ2-5; TRBD1 matches at 9 bases. CDR1 MDHEN and CDR2 SYDVKM come from the germline V gene. The CDR3 has 12 amino acids. With 5 bases clipped from V and 8 bases from J, the junction kept 3 bases outside the gene matches. As DNA, the CDR3 is TGTGCCAGCAGTCCCACAGGGGGCACCCAGTACTTC. Translating it yields CASSPTGGTQYF. The variable domain in full, completed from reference TRBV28 and TRBJ2-5, reads DVKVTQSSRYLVKRTGEKVFLECVQDMDHENMFWYRQDPGLGLRLIYFSYDVKMKEKGDIPEGYSVSREKKERFSLILESASTNQTSMYLCASSPTGGTQYFGPGTRLLVL.

The genes are TRBV7-2 and TRBJ2-2, with D perhaps matching TRBD2 (6 bases). The CDR3 runs 15 residues. Germline values: CDR1 SGHTA, CDR2 FQGNSA. V was clipped by 1 base and J by 4 bases, with 10 bases between them. The CDR3 loop is CASSLGGGFTGELFF. CDR3 bases: TGTGCCAGCAGCTTAGGTGGGGGGTTCACCGGGGAGCTGTTTTTT. Complete variable domain (other parts from reference TRBV7-2 and TRBJ2-2): GAGVSQSPSNKVTEKGKDVELRCDPISGHTALYWYRQSLGQGLEFLIYFQGNSAPDKSGLPSDRFSAERTGGSVSTLTIQRTQQEDSAVYLCASSLGGGFTGELFFGEGSRLTVL.

This clone was seen only a few times. This sequence joins TRBV7-9 and TRBJ1-2; TRBD1 is a possible D gene (5 bases). The CDR3 extends over 14 amino acids. V was cut by 5 bases and J by 4 bases, with 14 bases left in between. CDR1 and CDR2 from the germline V gene are SEHNR and FQNEAQ (reference sequence). Written as DNA, the CDR3 is TGTGCCAGCAGCCCGGGCAGGGTGGGCTATGGCTACACCTTC. Translation: CASSPGRVGYGYTF.

The chain recombines TRBV2 with TRBJ2-2; 9 nucleotides agree with TRBD2. CDR3 length: 15 residues. Trimming removed 7 bases from V and 6 bases from J; junction bases left unmatched: 9. Germline CDR1 and CDR2: SNHLY and FYNNEI. In DNA, the CDR3 is TGTGCCAGCACCCCTAGCGGGATCGCCGCCGGGGAGCTGTTTTTT. Translated: CASTPSGIAAGELFF. Full variable domain (remainder filled in from reference TRBV2 and TRBJ2-2): EPEVTQTPSHQVTQMGQEVILRCVPISNHLYFYWYRQILGQKVEFLVSFYNNEISEKSEIFDDQFSVERPDGSNFTLKIRSTKLEDSAMYFCASTPSGIAAGELFFGEGSRLTVL.

This clone was observed a handful of times. This chain uses TRBV7-9 with TRBJ2-2, with no clear D. Germline CDR1 SEHNR, CDR2 FQNEAQ (reference sequence). The V end lost 5 bases, the J end lost 1 base, and 8 bases lay between the germline ends. The length of the CDR3 is 14 residues. In DNA form, the CDR3 reads TGTGCCAGCAGCGTGAACAAGAACACCGGGGAGCTGTTTTTT. Translating gives CASSVNKNTGELFF.

In nucleotides, the CDR3 is TGTGCCAGCAGCTTAAGTATCGGGACAGGGAAGATGGCCGGGGAGCTGTTTTTT. Protein product: CASSLSIGTGKMAGELFF. The J gene is TRBJ2-2, the V gene TRBV7-3; 9 bases agree with TRBD1. The CDR3 totals 18 residues. CDR1 and CDR2 (germline): SGHTA, FQGTGA. Trimming cost V 1 base and J 6 bases; bases outside gene matches: 12.